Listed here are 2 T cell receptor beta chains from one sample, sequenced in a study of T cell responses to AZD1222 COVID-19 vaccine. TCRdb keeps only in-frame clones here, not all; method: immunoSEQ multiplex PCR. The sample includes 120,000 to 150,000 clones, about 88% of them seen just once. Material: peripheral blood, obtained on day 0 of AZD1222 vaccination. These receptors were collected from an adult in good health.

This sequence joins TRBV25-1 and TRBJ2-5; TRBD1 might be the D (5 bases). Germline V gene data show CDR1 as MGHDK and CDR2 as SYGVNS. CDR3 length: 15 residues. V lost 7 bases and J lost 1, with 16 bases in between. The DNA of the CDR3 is TGTGCCAGCACCACCAGTGTGGACACCCAAGAGACCCAGTACTTC. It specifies CASTTSVDTQETQYF.

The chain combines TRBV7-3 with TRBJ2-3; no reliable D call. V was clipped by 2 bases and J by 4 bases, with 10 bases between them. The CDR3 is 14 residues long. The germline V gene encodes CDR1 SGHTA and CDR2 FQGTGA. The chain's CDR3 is CASSLGRRADTQYF. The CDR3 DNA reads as TGTGCCAGCAGCTTAGGTCGTCGGGCAGATACGCAGTATTTT.